This entry lists 30 T cell receptor beta chains sequenced from one sample in a study of cytomegalovirus exposure and HLA in healthy donors. The PCR was carried out with 60 Vbeta primers and 13 Jbeta primers. The assay was immunoSEQ multiplex PCR, and TCRdb's table has in-frame clones only and misses some. Counted here are approximately 170,000 clones, around 80% occurring once; the ten biggest clones make up around 4.9%. Material: PBMCs. The source of these receptors is a male donor in good health and CMV-seronegative.

The chain couples TRBV7-8 to TRBJ2-5; D call uncertain. Germline V gene lookup returns CDR1 SGHVS and CDR2 FQNEAQ. Trimming shortened V by 2 bases and J by 1 base, and 5 bases separated the two germline ends. The CDR3 extends over 13 amino acids. The CDR3 nucleotides read TGTGCCAGCAGCTTAAGCGTCCAAGAGACCCAGTACTTC. Encoded protein: CASSLSVQETQYF.

The CDR3 sequence is CASSQDKAGGYEQYF. Written as DNA, the CDR3 is TGCGCCAGCAGCCAAGACAAGGCAGGGGGCTACGAGCAGTACTTC. The rearrangement uses TRBV4-3 and TRBJ2-7, with 7 bases lining up with TRBD1. Per the germline V gene, CDR1 is LGHNA and CDR2 is YSLEER. The CDR3 runs 15 residues. The V and J ends lost 0 bases and 3 bases, in that order; junction bases with no gene match: 5.

The chain links TRBV11-2 to TRBJ2-3; D is perhaps TRBD2 (6 bases). Trimming removed 1 base at V and 0 bases at J, with 11 bases between. CDR1 and CDR2 from the germline V gene are SGHAT and FQNNGV. The CDR3 sequence is 16 residues long. The DNA for the CDR3 is TGTGCCAGCAGCTTAGGGTTCGGGGGTAGCACAGATACGCAGTATTTT. It encodes CASSLGFGGSTDTQYF.

V usage is TRBV6-4 and J usage is TRBJ1-2; TRBD1 matches 8 bases. Germline CDR1 and CDR2: MRHNA and SNTAGT. The V segment lost 5 bases and the J segment 4 bases; nucleotides outside the gene matches: 6. The CDR3 is 14 residues long. The CDR3 loop reads CASSPGTGTYGYTF. The CDR3 DNA reads as TGTGCCAGCAGTCCCGGGACAGGTACCTATGGCTACACCTTC.

This clone was counted only a few times. The chain has TRBV5-6 and TRBJ2-1, with 12 bases fitting TRBD2. CDR3 length: 15 residues. Losses at the gene ends were 5 bases for V and 5 bases for J; bases not matched to a gene: 5. Germline V gene lookup returns CDR1 SGHDT and CDR2 YYEEEE. The CDR3 sequence is CASRPLAGGNNEQFF. CDR3 in DNA: TGTGCCAGCAGACCACTAGCGGGGGGCAACAATGAGCAGTTCTTC.

The chain is built from TRBV5-1 and TRBJ1-1; the D is unclear. CDR1 is SGHRS and CDR2 is YFSETQ in the germline V gene. Trimming pared 1 base from V and 5 bases from J, leaving 12 bases between. The CDR3 has 14 amino acids. CDR3 sequence reads: CASSLFSDKTEAFF. The CDR3 DNA is TGCGCCAGCAGCTTGTTTTCCGACAAGACTGAAGCTTTCTTT.

This sequence joins TRBV19 and TRBJ2-5; possibly TRBD1 for D (6 bases). The CDR3 is 14 residues long. Germline CDR1 LNHDA, CDR2 SQIVND (reference sequence). Trimming left V 3 bases short and J 4 bases short, with 12 bases between. The CDR3 here is CASSMAGVRETQYF. The CDR3 DNA reads as TGTGCCAGTAGTATGGCAGGGGTGCGAGAGACCCAGTACTTC.

This clone occurred a few times. The chain recombines TRBV5-1 with TRBJ1-3; D not resolved. CDR1 and CDR2 from the germline V gene are SGHRS and YFSETQ. This CDR3 is built from 14 residues. V was trimmed by 3 bases and J by 4 bases, leaving 11 bases between them. CDR3 in amino acids: CASSSGLEGNTIYF. The CDR3 bases are TGCGCCAGCAGCTCAGGTTTGGAAGGAAACACCATATATTTT.

The chain recombines TRBV7-9 with TRBJ2-3; 8 bases fit TRBD1. V gave up 5 bases and J gave up 6 bases; unmatched junction bases: 7. The CDR3 covers 14 residues. The germline V gene has CDR1 SEHNR and CDR2 FQNEAQ (reference sequence). The DNA of the CDR3 is TGTGCCAGCAGCCGTACAGGGGGTGTGGATACGCAGTATTTT. It specifies CASSRTGGVDTQYF.

The chain joins TRBV5-1 to TRBJ1-1; a possible D gene is TRBD1 (6 bases). Germline-derived CDR1 and CDR2 are SGHRS and YFSETQ. This CDR3 contains 14 residues. The V and J ends lost 3 bases and 2 bases respectively, with 11 bases between them. The CDR3 region is CASSSGTPNTEAFF. The DNA of the CDR3 is TGCGCCAGCAGCTCCGGGACACCAAACACTGAAGCTTTCTTT.

The chain has TRBV13 and TRBJ1-2; 7 bases match TRBD1. V gave up 5 bases and J gave up 4 bases; unmatched junction bases: 7. CDR1 PRHDT and CDR2 FYEKMQ come from the germline V gene (reference sequence). This CDR3 region has 14 residues. CDR3 amino acids: CASSLQGVGYGYTF. In DNA, the CDR3 is TGTGCCAGCAGCCTTCAGGGGGTTGGCTATGGCTACACCTTC.

This clone was observed a few times. The gene calls are TRBV7-9 and TRBJ1-1; D perhaps matches TRBD1 (5 bases). The germline CDR1 and CDR2 sequences are SEHNR and FQNEAQ (reference sequence). V was clipped by 5 bases and J by 7 bases, with 17 bases between them. The CDR3 covers 14 residues. The CDR3 loop is CASSPARGAIEAFF. CDR3 sequence (DNA): TGTGCCAGCAGCCCCGCAAGGGGCGCAATTGAAGCTTTCTTT.

CDR3 region: CASNSVSYEQYF. For the CDR3, the DNA is TGCGCCAGTAATAGCGTCTCCTACGAGCAGTACTTC. This chain uses TRBV10-1 with TRBJ2-7; the D gene is possibly TRBD2 (5 bases). The CDR3 length is 12 residues. Germline loops: CDR1 WNHNN, CDR2 SYGVQD (reference sequence). The ends were cut back, 9 bases at V and 0 bases at J, with 9 bases in the middle.

The V call is TRBV15, the J call TRBJ2-7; a weak D match, TRBD1 (6 bases). In germline, CDR1 is LNHNV, CDR2 YYDKDF (reference sequence). The germline V and J ends were trimmed by 3 bases and 2 bases, with 14 bases remaining between them. The CDR3 loop spans 15 amino acids. The CDR3 reads CATSRDDRDTYEQYF. In DNA form, the CDR3 reads TGTGCCACCAGCAGGGACGACCGGGACACCTACGAGCAGTACTTC.

This clone was counted once. The rearrangement uses TRBV5-1 and TRBJ2-5; D may be TRBD1 (8 bases). CDR1 SGHRS and CDR2 YFSETQ come from the germline V gene. V was pared by 3 bases and J by 5 bases, with 14 bases between. This CDR3 contains 14 residues. The CDR3 loop reads CASSYDRGGETQYF. CDR3 coding DNA: TGCGCCAGCAGCTATGACAGGGGAGGGGAGACCCAGTACTTC.

This chain links TRBV5-1 with TRBJ2-1; 10 positions agree with TRBD2. Germline CDR1 SGHRS, CDR2 YFSETQ. The V and J ends lost 0 bases and 8 bases, in that order; junction bases with no gene match: 2. The CDR3 consists of 14 residues. This CDR3 is CASSLVSGRDEQFF. The CDR3 region has the DNA TGCGCCAGCAGCTTGGTGAGCGGGAGGGATGAGCAGTTCTTC.

The chain links TRBV7-6 to TRBJ1-3, with 7 nucleotides matching TRBD1. Germline trimming cut 4 bases from V and 0 bases from J; bases unmatched to any gene: 3. This CDR3 has 15 residues. Germline CDR1 is SGHVS and CDR2 is FNYEAQ. CDR3 nucleotide sequence: TGTGCCAGCAGCTCCTGGGACAGCTCTGGAAACACCATATATTTT. Amino acids: CASSSWDSSGNTIYF.

The chain is built from TRBV27 and TRBJ2-2, with TRBD2 matching 7 bases. This CDR3 has 14 amino acids. CDR1 and CDR2 from the germline V gene are MNHEY and SMNVEV (reference sequence). The ends lost 7 bases at V and 3 bases at J; junction bases unmatched: 5. DNA of the CDR3: TGTGCCAGCACGTGGGGGGGATACACCGGGGAGCTGTTTTTT. This sequence encodes CASTWGGYTGELFF.

The chain has TRBV5-5 and TRBJ2-6, with D possibly TRBD1 on 5 matching bases. Germline values: CDR1 SGHKS, CDR2 YYEKEE (reference sequence). The V gene lost 0 bases and the J gene lost 4 bases, with 8 bases spanning the gap. This CDR3 region has 15 residues. CDR3 in DNA: TGTGCCAGCAGCTTGGCAAGGGGAGGGGCCAACGTCCTGACTTTC. Its translation: CASSLARGGANVLTF.

The chain couples TRBV10-3 to TRBJ1-4; 9 bases line up with TRBD1. The V gene end was trimmed by 6 bases and the J gene end by 4 bases; junction bases not matched to a gene: 6. The CDR3 consists of 15 residues. Per germline, CDR1 ENHRY and CDR2 SYGVKD. CDR3 DNA sequence: TGTGCCATCAGGGCGCCGGGACAGGGTAATGAAAAACTGTTTTTT. Translated: CAIRAPGQGNEKLFF.

For this clone: The junction departs from the called germline gene at one end, perhaps through a read error. J is TRBJ1-1 and V is TRBV5-1, with 10 bases matching TRBD1. The CDR3 has 14 residues. Per the germline V gene, CDR1 is SGHRS and CDR2 is YFSETQ. CDR3 sequence (DNA): TGCGCCGGCAGCTGGACAGGGGGGCTAACTGAAGCTTTCTTT. Its translation: CAGSWTGGLTEAFF.

This clone was detected only a few times. The V call is TRBV4-2, the J call TRBJ2-5; D possibly corresponds to TRBD2 (5 bases). This CDR3 has 15 amino acids. Germline CDR1 reads LGHNA; CDR2 reads YNFKEQ. V dropped 0 bases and J dropped 2 bases, with 10 bases sitting between them. DNA of the CDR3: TGTGCCAGCAGCCAAGATGGCACTAGACAAGAGACCCAGTACTTC. Translated, it gives CASSQDGTRQETQYF.

The chain combines TRBV2 with TRBJ1-6; 7 nucleotides agree with TRBD1. The CDR3 sequence is 14 residues long. The germline gives CDR1 SNHLY, CDR2 FYNNEI. V was clipped by 6 bases and J by 10 bases; unmatched bases: 9. The CDR3 DNA is TGTGCCAGCAGCGAGACAGGGCTAGGGTCACCCCTCCACTTT. Translation: CASSETGLGSPLHF.

The CDR3 sequence: CASSTGLAGNNEQFF. CDR3 DNA sequence: TGTGCCAGCAGCACCGGACTAGCGGGAAACAATGAGCAGTTCTTC. This chain links TRBV7-3 with TRBJ2-1; 12 nucleotides align to TRBD2. The length of the CDR3 is 15 residues. V was clipped by 5 bases and J by 5 bases; unmatched bases: 4. Per germline, CDR1 SGHTA and CDR2 FQGTGA.

The rearrangement links TRBV10-3 to TRBJ2-1; perhaps TRBD2 as D (6 bases). Trimming stripped 4 bases from V and 4 bases from J, with 14 bases between. The CDR3 loop spans 15 amino acids. CDR1 and CDR2 (germline): ENHRY, SYGVKD. The DNA of the CDR3 is TGTGCCATCAGTGGGGACCGGGACTTATACAATGAGCAGTTCTTC. It is translated as CAISGDRDLYNEQFF.

This clone was detected a few times. The chain is built from TRBV6-1 and TRBJ2-4; D possibly corresponds to TRBD2 (6 bases). Germline V gene data show CDR1 as MNHNS and CDR2 as SASEGT. V gave up 7 bases and J gave up 6 bases, with 13 bases separating them. The CDR3 spans 13 residues. The CDR3 coding sequence is TGTGCCAGCAAGAGACTAGGTGGAAACATTCAGTACTTC. Its protein product is CASKRLGGNIQYF.

This clone was detected many times. The chain joins TRBV10-3 to TRBJ2-7; TRBD1 matches at 7 bases. The CDR3 sequence is 14 residues long. The V gene end was trimmed by 5 bases and the J gene end by 5 bases; junction bases not matched to a gene: 9. In germline, CDR1 is ENHRY, CDR2 SYGVKD. CDR3 sequence: CAISFDRESNEQYF. DNA for the CDR3: TGTGCCATCAGTTTCGACAGGGAGAGCAACGAGCAGTACTTC.

There are a few counts of this clone. CDR3 residues: CASSEGGRNGYTF. CDR3 in DNA: TGTGCCAGCAGTGAGGGGGGGCGTAATGGCTACACCTTC. The chain employs TRBV25-1 and TRBJ1-2; D may be TRBD1 (6 bases). The V gene's germline CDR1 is MGHDK and CDR2 SYGVNS. This CDR3 contains 13 residues. V lost 3 bases to trimming and J lost 6 bases, with 11 bases between them.

The table lists this clone with a few counts. J is TRBJ1-2 and V is TRBV9; 10 bases match TRBD1. V dropped 6 bases and J dropped 9; count of bases not matched to a gene: 14. This CDR3 is built from 15 residues. The germline V gene has CDR1 SGDLS and CDR2 YYNGEE. CDR3 sequence reads: CASTSGGQGVQSYTF. For the CDR3, the DNA is TGTGCCAGCACCAGCGGCGGACAGGGGGTTCAGAGCTACACCTTC. The whole variable domain, filled in from reference TRBV9 and TRBJ1-2, reads DSGVTQTPKHLITATGQRVTLRCSPRSGDLSVYWYQQSLDQGLQFLIQYYNGEERAKGNILERFSAQQFPDLHSELNLSSLELGDSALYFCASTSGGQGVQSYTFGSGTRLTVV.

This clone was seen once. The genes are TRBV6-5 and TRBJ2-7, with a possible D match to TRBD2 (6 bases). Between the trimmed V and J ends, which lost 0 bases and 4 bases, there was a span of 13 bases. CDR3 length equals 15 residues. Per the germline V gene, CDR1 is MNHEY and CDR2 is SVGAGI. The CDR3 sequence is CASSYSPEGPYEQYF. As DNA, the CDR3 is TGTGCCAGCAGTTACTCCCCGGAGGGGCCGTACGAGCAGTACTTC.